These 10 T cell receptor beta chains came from one sample sequenced in a study of CD8 T cells in Susac syndrome. RNA was extracted with the RNeasy kit, and a quantity of roughly 0.5 to 1 ug was reverse transcribed using random hexamers. Using its own MiXCR run on the immunoSEQ multiplex PCR reads, TCRdb lists one record per CDR3 protein. This table has approximately 190,000 distinct CDR3 sequences, 95% appearing once. The specimen sequenced was CD8+ T cells from PBMCs. Source of these receptors: a human donor with Susac syndrome.

The chain is built from TRBV10-3 and TRBJ2-7; possible D gene TRBD1, 5 bases. There are 14 residues in the CDR3. Germline CDR1 ENHRY, CDR2 SYGVKD. V lost 0 bases and J lost 4, with 10 bases in between. This CDR3 reads CAISESDSRYEQYF. In DNA, the CDR3 is TGTGCCATCAGTGAGTCAGACAGTCGATACGAGCAGTACTTC.

This sequence joins TRBV15 and TRBJ2-5, with D tentatively TRBD1 (5 bases). The germline V gene encodes CDR1 LNHNV and CDR2 YYDKDF (reference sequence). Trimming took 9 bases from V and 4 from J, leaving 12 bases between them. This CDR3 is 12 amino acids long. As DNA, the CDR3 is TGTGCCACACAGGTTTTTCGAGAGACCCAGTACTTC. Translation: CATQVFRETQYF.

The V and J genes are TRBV5-1 and TRBJ2-5; no firm D call. V was clipped by 4 bases and J by 0 bases, with 7 bases between them. The CDR3 has 13 amino acids. The germline gives CDR1 SGHRS, CDR2 YFSETQ. CDR3 nucleotides: TGCGCCAGCAGCAGAATCCACCAAGAGACCCAGTACTTC. This codes for CASSRIHQETQYF.

The J gene is TRBJ2-1, the V gene TRBV2; TRBD1 agrees at 7 bases. This CDR3 contains 15 residues. CDR1 is SNHLY, CDR2 FYNNEI, per germline. The V gene end was trimmed by 6 bases and the J gene end by 0 bases; junction bases not matched to a gene: 5. The DNA of the CDR3 is TGTGCCAGCAGCGGACAGGTGAGCTCCTACAATGAGCAGTTCTTC. It specifies CASSGQVSSYNEQFF.

The J gene is TRBJ2-1, the V gene TRBV29-1; no reliable D call. The germline V gene has CDR1 SQVTM and CDR2 ANQGSEA. V was clipped by 3 bases and J by 7 bases, with 13 bases between them. This CDR3 has 13 residues. The CDR3 region is CSVERAGANEQFF. The CDR3 region has the DNA TGCAGCGTTGAGCGCGCAGGCGCTAATGAGCAGTTCTTC.

The chain couples TRBV5-1 to TRBJ2-7; D possibly corresponds to TRBD1 (5 bases). Trimming cost V 5 bases and J 4 bases, with 13 bases left between them. This CDR3 contains 13 residues. Germline lookup yields CDR1 SGHRS and CDR2 YFSETQ. Here the CDR3 reads CASSLREGYEQYF. The CDR3 DNA sequence: TGCGCCAGCAGTCTCAGGGAAGGGTACGAGCAGTACTTC.

This chain joins TRBV4-2 and TRBJ1-2; possibly TRBD1 for D (5 bases). The CDR3 covers 15 residues. CDR1 is LGHNA, CDR2 YNFKEQ, per germline. Trimming stripped 7 bases from V and 3 bases from J, with 18 bases between. The chain's CDR3 is CASNRRLGEDYGYTF. The CDR3 nucleotides are TGTGCCAGCAACCGACGCTTAGGGGAGGACTATGGCTACACCTTC.

V gene TRBV9 combines with J gene TRBJ2-7; D may be TRBD1 or TRBD2 (5 bases each). Trimming left V 2 bases short and J 3 bases short, with 12 bases between. Per germline, CDR1 SGDLS and CDR2 YYNGEE. This CDR3 contains 14 residues. The CDR3 nucleotides read TGTGCCAGCAGCGTGGGGACGAGGAACTACGAGCAGTACTTC. Its protein product is CASSVGTRNYEQYF.

The rearrangement joins TRBV20-1 to TRBJ1-2, with no clear D. There are 10 residues in the CDR3. Per germline, CDR1 DFQATT and CDR2 SNEGSKA (reference sequence). The germline V and J ends were trimmed by 5 bases and 8 bases, with 9 bases remaining between them. The CDR3 here is CSAGHFGYTF. In DNA form, the CDR3 reads TGCAGTGCTGGGCACTTCGGCTACACCTTC.

The chain uses TRBV6-5 and TRBJ2-3; 7 bases fit TRBD2. CDR3 size: 18 residues. V trimming: 0 bases; J trimming: 0 bases; junction bases outside the gene matches: 9. From germline, CDR1 is MNHEY and CDR2 SVGAGI. In DNA form, the CDR3 reads TGTGCCAGCAGTTACTCGAGCCCTAGCGGCCTTAGCACAGATACGCAGTATTTT. Amino acids: CASSYSSPSGLSTDTQYF.